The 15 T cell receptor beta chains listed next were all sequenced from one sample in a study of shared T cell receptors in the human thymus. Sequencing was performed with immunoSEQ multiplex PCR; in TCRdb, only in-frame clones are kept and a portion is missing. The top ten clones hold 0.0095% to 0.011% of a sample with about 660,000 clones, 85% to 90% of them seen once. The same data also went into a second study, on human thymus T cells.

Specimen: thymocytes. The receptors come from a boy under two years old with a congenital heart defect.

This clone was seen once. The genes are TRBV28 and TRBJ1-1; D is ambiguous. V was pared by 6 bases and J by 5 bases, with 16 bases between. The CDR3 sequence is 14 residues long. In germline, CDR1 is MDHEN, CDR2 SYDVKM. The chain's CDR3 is CASRPPPSGTEAFF. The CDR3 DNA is TGTGCCAGCAGACCCCCCCCGAGCGGGACTGAAGCTTTCTTT.

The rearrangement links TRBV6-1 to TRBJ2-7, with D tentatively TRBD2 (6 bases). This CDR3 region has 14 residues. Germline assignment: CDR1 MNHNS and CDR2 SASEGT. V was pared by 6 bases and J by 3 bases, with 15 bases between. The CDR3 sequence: CASRPTRSLYEQYF. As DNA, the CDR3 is TGTGCCAGCAGGCCGACTAGAAGTCTCTACGAGCAGTACTTC.

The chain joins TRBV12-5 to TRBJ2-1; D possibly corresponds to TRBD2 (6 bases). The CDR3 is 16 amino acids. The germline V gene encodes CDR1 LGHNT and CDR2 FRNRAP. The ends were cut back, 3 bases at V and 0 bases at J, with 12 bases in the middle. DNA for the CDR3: TGTGCTAGTGGTTTCCTGAGCGGGTCCTCCTACAATGAGCAGTTCTTC. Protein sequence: CASGFLSGSSYNEQFF.

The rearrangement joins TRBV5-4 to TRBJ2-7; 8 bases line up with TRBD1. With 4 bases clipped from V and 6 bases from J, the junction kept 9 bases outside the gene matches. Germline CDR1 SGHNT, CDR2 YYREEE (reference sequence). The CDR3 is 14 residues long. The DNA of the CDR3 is TGTGCCAGCAGCGGGGACAGGTACAATGGCGAGCAGTACTTC. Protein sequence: CASSGDRYNGEQYF.

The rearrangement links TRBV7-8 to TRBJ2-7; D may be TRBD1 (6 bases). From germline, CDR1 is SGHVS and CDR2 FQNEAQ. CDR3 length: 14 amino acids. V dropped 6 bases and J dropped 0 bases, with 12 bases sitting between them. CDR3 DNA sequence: TGTGCCAGCAGATCCGGACAGCTCTCCTACGAGCAGTACTTC. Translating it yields CASRSGQLSYEQYF.

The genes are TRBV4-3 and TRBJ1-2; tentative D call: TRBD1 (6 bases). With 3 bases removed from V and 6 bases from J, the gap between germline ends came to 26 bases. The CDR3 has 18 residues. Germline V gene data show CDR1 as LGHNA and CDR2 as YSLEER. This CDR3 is CASSHLGGGGASGHGYTF. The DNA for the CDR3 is TGCGCCAGCAGCCATCTCGGAGGAGGGGGGGCCTCGGGGCATGGCTACACCTTC.

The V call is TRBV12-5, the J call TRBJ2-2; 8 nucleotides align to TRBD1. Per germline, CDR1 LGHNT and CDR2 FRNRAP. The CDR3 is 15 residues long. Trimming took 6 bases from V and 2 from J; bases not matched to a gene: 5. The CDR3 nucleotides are TGTGCTAGTGGACCCAGGGGGCTCAACACCGGGGAGCTGTTTTTT. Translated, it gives CASGPRGLNTGELFF.

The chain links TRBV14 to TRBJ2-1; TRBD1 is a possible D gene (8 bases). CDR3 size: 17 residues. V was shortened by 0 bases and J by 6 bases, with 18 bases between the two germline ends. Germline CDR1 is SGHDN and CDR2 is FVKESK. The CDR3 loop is CASSQEQGEGRINEQFF. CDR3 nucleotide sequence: TGTGCCAGCAGCCAAGAACAGGGGGAGGGCCGAATCAATGAGCAGTTCTTC.

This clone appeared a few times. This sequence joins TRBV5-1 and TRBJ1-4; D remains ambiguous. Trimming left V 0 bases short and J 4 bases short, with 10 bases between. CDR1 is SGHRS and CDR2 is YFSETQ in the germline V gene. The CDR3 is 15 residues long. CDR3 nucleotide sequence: TGCGCCAGCAGCTTGGAGGAGCGGAGTAATGAAAAACTGTTTTTT. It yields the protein CASSLEERSNEKLFF.

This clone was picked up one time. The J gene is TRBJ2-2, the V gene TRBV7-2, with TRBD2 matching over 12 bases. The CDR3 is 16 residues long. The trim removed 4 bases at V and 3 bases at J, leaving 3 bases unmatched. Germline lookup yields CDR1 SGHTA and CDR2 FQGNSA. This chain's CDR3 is CASSWGLAGHTGELFF. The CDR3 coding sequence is TGTGCCAGCAGCTGGGGACTAGCGGGCCACACCGGGGAGCTGTTTTTT.

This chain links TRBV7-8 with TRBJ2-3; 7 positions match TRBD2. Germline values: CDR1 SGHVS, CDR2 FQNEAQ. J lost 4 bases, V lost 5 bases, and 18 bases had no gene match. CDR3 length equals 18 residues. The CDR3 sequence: CASSPPAGDTQHADTQYF. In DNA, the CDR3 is TGTGCCAGCAGCCCACCTGCGGGAGATACCCAACACGCAGATACGCAGTATTTT.

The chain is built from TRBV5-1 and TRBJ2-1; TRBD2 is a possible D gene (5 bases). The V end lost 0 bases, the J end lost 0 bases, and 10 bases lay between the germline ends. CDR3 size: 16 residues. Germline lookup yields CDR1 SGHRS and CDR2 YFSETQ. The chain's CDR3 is CASSLEQRPSYNEQFF. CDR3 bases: TGCGCCAGCAGCTTGGAACAGCGGCCCTCCTACAATGAGCAGTTCTTC.

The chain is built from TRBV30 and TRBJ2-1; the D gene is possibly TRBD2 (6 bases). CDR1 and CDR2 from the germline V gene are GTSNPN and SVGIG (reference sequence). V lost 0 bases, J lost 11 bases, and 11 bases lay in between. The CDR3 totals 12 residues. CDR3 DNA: TGTGCCTGGAGTGTAGAGACTAGTAAGCAGTTCTTC. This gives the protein CAWSVETSKQFF.

Written as DNA, the CDR3 is TGTGCCAGCAGCTTAGGGAGTGGCGAGACCCAGTACTTC. This codes for CASSLGSGETQYF. V is TRBV7-9 and J is TRBJ2-5; D remains ambiguous. The CDR3 loop spans 13 amino acids. Germline V gene sequence: CDR1 SEHNR, CDR2 FQNEAQ (reference sequence). The V end was cut by 1 base, the J end by 5 bases, with 8 bases between.

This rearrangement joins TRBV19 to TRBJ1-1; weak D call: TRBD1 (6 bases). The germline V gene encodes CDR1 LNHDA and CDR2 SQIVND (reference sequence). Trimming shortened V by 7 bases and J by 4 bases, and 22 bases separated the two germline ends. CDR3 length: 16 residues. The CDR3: CASIGVPTQGPTEAFF. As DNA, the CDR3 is TGTGCCAGTATAGGGGTTCCGACCCAGGGGCCCACTGAAGCTTTCTTT.